These 7 T cell receptor beta chains were all obtained from the same sample, sequenced in a study of vaccination and CD4 T cells after COVID-19. Specified treatment: approximately 10-day PBMC culture with coronavirus spike peptide pools or control peptides (ViraFEST assay). These receptors are not linked to any known antigen. Oncomine TCR Beta short-read sequencing was applied to DNA from cultured CD4+ T cells. Via MiXCR, TCRdb re-called the PCR reads, giving one row per CDR3 protein. The data show 11,000 to 15,000 distinct CDR3 sequences, less than 65% seen once. Sequenced here: CD4+ T cells from blood, cultured in vitro, sampled before SARS-CoV-2 vaccination. The receptors derive from a human donor who had recovered from COVID-19.

The chain is built from TRBV23-1 and TRBJ2-7, with 7 positions matching TRBD2. TRBV23-1 is an open reading frame whose function is uncertain. The CDR3 is made up of 23 amino acids. The V and J ends lost 1 base and 1 base, in that order; junction bases with no gene match: 28. CDR3 amino acids: CASSQWEGLSFSPKHVGSYEQYF. The CDR3 nucleotides are TGCGCCAGCAGTCAATGGGAGGGGCTAAGCTTCAGTCCCAAACACGTCGGGTCCTACGAGCAGTACTTC.

The chain combines TRBV4-3 with TRBJ2-7; 8 nucleotides agree with TRBD2. The V gene's germline CDR1 is LGHNA and CDR2 YSLEER. The CDR3 loop spans 15 amino acids. V shed 5 bases and J 6 bases; nucleotides not matched to a gene: 12. The CDR3 nucleotides are TGCGCCAGCAGCTCCTCCCTAGCGGGTTCCCGCGAGCAGTACTTC. It yields the protein CASSSSLAGSREQYF.

V gene TRBV11-2 combines with J gene TRBJ1-5; D not certain. Per germline, CDR1 SGHAT and CDR2 FQNNGV. V gave up 0 bases and J gave up 2 bases, with 5 bases separating them. This CDR3 region has 14 residues. This chain's CDR3 is CASSLDVGNQPQHF. Written as DNA, the CDR3 is TGTGCCAGCAGCTTAGACGTTGGCAATCAGCCCCAGCATTTT.

This clonotype was seen a handful of times. V and J are TRBV6-2 or TRBV6-3 and TRBJ2-5; D remains ambiguous. CDR3 size: 13 residues. Germline V gene lookup returns CDR1 MNHEY and CDR2 SVGEGT. The V and J ends lost 6 bases and 1 base respectively, with 9 bases between them. CDR3 in amino acids: CASRSSSQETQYF. The CDR3 bases are TGTGCCAGCAGATCCTCGTCCCAAGAGACCCAGTACTTC.

CDR3 sequence reads: CAWSVSETQYF. The CDR3 coding sequence is TGTGCCTGGAGTGTCAGTGAGACCCAGTACTTC. The chain uses TRBV30 and TRBJ2-5, with D uncertain. CDR1 is GTSNPN, CDR2 SVGIG, per germline (reference sequence). Trimming stripped 0 bases from V and 5 bases from J, with 4 bases between. CDR3 length: 11 residues.

The J gene is TRBJ1-4, the V gene TRBV20-1; TRBD1 agrees at 8 bases. The CDR3 is made up of 13 amino acids. Germline loops: CDR1 DFQATT, CDR2 SNEGSKA (reference sequence). The V gene end was trimmed by 6 bases and the J gene end by 8 bases; junction bases not matched to a gene: 8. Here the CDR3 DNA reads TGCAGTGCGGCAGGGGGCGCGGAGGAAAAACTGTTTTTT. Its translation: CSAAGGAEEKLFF.

This clonotype appeared once. The gene calls are TRBV24-1 and TRBJ2-5; D is unclear. Trimming left V 3 bases short and J 4 bases short, with 11 bases between. The CDR3 runs 14 residues. Germline V gene sequence: CDR1 KGHDR, CDR2 SFDVKD. CDR3 sequence (DNA): TGTGCCACCAGTGATACCAGGACGGGAGAGACCCAGTACTTC. Translating gives CATSDTRTGETQYF.